This passage covers 19 T cell receptor beta chains from one sample sequenced in a study of brain metastases from non-small cell lung cancer. Using immunoSEQ multiplex PCR, the repertoire was profiled, and TCRdb retains in-frame clones only, with some absent. Seen here are some 4,000 clones, nearly 90% observed once, and the top ten hold approximately 3.3%. The sample taken for sequencing was primary lung tumor tissue. Receptor source: a donor over 35 with non-small cell lung cancer.

The rearrangement links TRBV7-9 to TRBJ1-5, with a tentative D call TRBD1 (6 bases). Per germline, CDR1 SEHNR and CDR2 FQNEAQ (reference sequence). V was shortened by 3 bases and J by 6 bases, with 12 bases between the two germline ends. CDR3 length equals 14 residues. CDR3 DNA: TGTGCCAGCAGCTTGGGGGGGGCCGGTCAGCCCCAGCATTTT. It codes for CASSLGGAGQPQHF.

This chain joins TRBV6-5 and TRBJ1-5; TRBD1 is a possible D gene (6 bases). There are 15 residues in the CDR3. Per the germline V gene, CDR1 is MNHEY and CDR2 is SVGAGI. With 4 bases removed from V and 1 base from J, the gap between germline ends came to 11 bases. Written as DNA, the CDR3 is TGTGCCAGCAGTTTCACAGGGATGAGCAATCAGCCCCAGCATTTT. It is translated as CASSFTGMSNQPQHF.

The chain has TRBV7-2 and TRBJ1-6, with TRBD1 identical over 9 bases. Germline V lookup: CDR1 SGHTA, CDR2 FQGNSA. The J segment lost 9 bases and the V segment lost 4 bases, leaving 13 bases of the junction unmatched. CDR3 length: 17 amino acids. DNA of the CDR3: TGTGCCAGCAGCTCGGGACAGGGAAGTGCCCATATTTCACCCCTCCACTTT. It translates to CASSSGQGSAHISPLHF.

V is TRBV2 and J is TRBJ2-3; D gene uncertain. The germline V gene has CDR1 SNHLY and CDR2 FYNNEI. The CDR3 length is 13 residues. Trimming left V 6 bases short and J 4 bases short, with 11 bases between. CDR3 bases: TGTGCCAGCAGCCTACGGTTCCCAGATACGCAGTATTTT. This encodes CASSLRFPDTQYF.

The rearrangement uses TRBV7-2 and TRBJ2-3; D not certain. The germline V gene has CDR1 SGHTA and CDR2 FQGNSA. The V end was cut by 4 bases, the J end by 7 bases, with 12 bases between. There are 13 residues in the CDR3. As DNA, the CDR3 is TGTGCCAGCAGCTCTATCACGGCATATACGCAGTATTTT. Translated: CASSSITAYTQYF.

The chain links TRBV18 to TRBJ2-3, with no clear D. In germline, CDR1 is KGHSH, CDR2 LQKENI. The CDR3 covers 12 residues. With 3 bases removed from V and 4 bases from J, the gap between germline ends came to 5 bases. Here the CDR3 reads CASSPQSDTQYF. Here the CDR3 DNA reads TGTGCCAGCTCACCCCAATCAGATACGCAGTATTTT.

The chain carries TRBV2 and TRBJ1-1; D gene ambiguous. Trimming shortened V by 6 bases and J by 1 base, and 9 bases separated the two germline ends. The CDR3 is 13 amino acids. Per the germline V gene, CDR1 is SNHLY and CDR2 is FYNNEI. CDR3 protein: CASSGAPNTEAFF. In DNA, the CDR3 is TGTGCCAGCAGCGGCGCCCCGAACACTGAAGCTTTCTTT.

This clone showed up just a few times. The rearrangement joins TRBV18 to TRBJ1-1; D is undetermined. CDR1 KGHSH and CDR2 LQKENI come from the germline V gene. This CDR3 contains 13 residues. V lost 4 bases, J lost 6 bases, and 12 bases lay in between. CDR3 amino acids: CASSRASGAEAFF. CDR3 coding DNA: TGTGCCAGCTCACGGGCATCCGGCGCTGAAGCTTTCTTT.

The V gene is TRBV11-3, the J gene TRBJ2-5; D remains unclear. Trimming cost V 5 bases and J 4 bases, with 8 bases left between them. The CDR3 loop spans 12 amino acids. Germline CDR1 reads SGHNT; CDR2 reads YENEEA. CDR3 amino acids: CASSMVPETQYF. The CDR3, as DNA: TGTGCCAGCAGCATGGTCCCAGAGACCCAGTACTTC.

The J gene is TRBJ2-3, the V gene TRBV5-5; tentative D call: TRBD2 (6 bases). CDR1 is SGHKS, CDR2 YYEKEE, per germline (reference sequence). The CDR3 sequence is 15 residues long. V dropped 4 bases and J dropped 6 bases, with 18 bases sitting between them. CDR3 DNA: TGTGCCAGCAGCACACTTCTAGCGTCGGGGGATACGCAGTATTTT. This gives the protein CASSTLLASGDTQYF.

CDR3 sequence: CASSLGAETQYF. The CDR3 DNA sequence: TGTGCCAGCAGCTTAGGGGCGGAGACCCAGTACTTC. The V and J genes are TRBV11-3 and TRBJ2-5; D unclear. This CDR3 spans 12 amino acids. V gave up 1 base and J gave up 5 bases, with 5 bases separating them. In germline, CDR1 is SGHNT, CDR2 YENEEA.

This sequence joins TRBV6-5 and TRBJ2-5, with 10 bases fitting TRBD2. Germline V gene lookup returns CDR1 MNHEY and CDR2 SVGAGI. The junction had 4 bases not matched to a gene; V was cut back by 7 bases and J by 5 bases. CDR3 length equals 13 residues. This chain's CDR3 is CASIAGGGETQYF. In nucleotides, the CDR3 is TGTGCCAGCATAGCGGGAGGAGGGGAGACCCAGTACTTC.

The chain carries TRBV2 and TRBJ2-7; 7 nucleotides align to TRBD2. Trimming at V came to 7 bases and at J to 3 bases, leaving 18 bases not matched to a gene. CDR3 size: 17 residues. CDR1 is SNHLY, CDR2 FYNNEI, per germline. CDR3 residues: CASTGPGRVLVDYEQYF. The CDR3 DNA follows: TGTGCCAGCACCGGCCCAGGGAGGGTTTTGGTAGACTACGAGCAGTACTTC.

This chain joins TRBV4-3 and TRBJ2-1, with 8 bases fitting TRBD1. V lost 0 bases to trimming and J lost 0 bases; unmatched junction nucleotides: 4. The CDR3 sequence is 17 residues long. Germline V gene sequence: CDR1 LGHNA, CDR2 YSLEER. CDR3 loop: CASSQEGQGSSYNEQFF. The CDR3 nucleotides are TGCGCCAGCAGCCAAGAAGGACAGGGAAGCTCCTACAATGAGCAGTTCTTC.

This chain links TRBV3-1 (or the pseudogene TRBV3-2) with TRBJ2-7; the match to TRBD1 covers 11 bases. The CDR3 length is 15 residues. Germline V CDR1 and CDR2: LGHDT, YNNKEL (reference sequence). J was trimmed by 5 bases and V by 4 bases; bases with no gene match: 7. The CDR3 loop reads CASSPIWTGGNEQYF. The CDR3 bases are TGTGCCAGCAGCCCTATCTGGACAGGGGGCAACGAGCAGTACTTC.

The chain couples TRBV24-1 to TRBJ1-1; D is unresolved. The CDR3 runs to 13 residues. The germline CDR1 and CDR2 sequences are KGHDR and SFDVKD. Trimming left V 3 bases short and J 1 base short, with 5 bases between. This chain's CDR3 is CATSDPPNTEAFF. CDR3 nucleotides: TGTGCCACCAGTGATCCACCGAACACTGAAGCTTTCTTT.

In regard to this clone: Its ends do not fully match the called genes, so a read error is possible. The CDR3 spells CASSVDPRELFF. In DNA form, the CDR3 reads TGTGCCAGTAGCGTAGACCCTAGGGAGCTGTTTTTT. The chain links TRBV9 to TRBJ2-2; TRBD2 is a possible D gene (5 bases). This CDR3 is built from 12 residues. Germline CDR1 reads SGDLS; CDR2 reads YYNGEE.

V usage is TRBV12-5 and J usage is TRBJ1-1; the match to TRBD1 covers 7 bases. This CDR3 contains 14 residues. Trimming at V came to 5 bases and at J to 6 bases, leaving 9 bases not matched to a gene. Germline assignment: CDR1 LGHNT and CDR2 FRNRAP. The CDR3 nucleotides read TGTGCTAGTGGTCCATCTTGGCAGGGGGCTGAAGCTTTCTTT. Its protein is CASGPSWQGAEAFF.

This chain joins TRBV9 and TRBJ2-5; 7 nucleotides align to TRBD2. The CDR3 sequence is 14 residues long. The ends lost 4 bases at V and 4 bases at J; junction bases unmatched: 7. In germline, CDR1 is SGDLS, CDR2 YYNGEE. The CDR3 protein is CASSPRTSIETQYF. As DNA, the CDR3 is TGTGCCAGCAGCCCTCGGACTAGTATAGAGACCCAGTACTTC. The whole variable domain, remainder taken from reference TRBV9 and TRBJ2-5, is DSGVTQTPKHLITATGQRVTLRCSPRSGDLSVYWYQQSLDQGLQFLIQYYNGEERAKGNILERFSAQQFPDLHSELNLSSLELGDSALYFCASSPRTSIETQYFGPGTRLLVL.